Listed here are 11 T cell receptor beta chains from one sample, sequenced in a study of technical replicates of blood from a few donors. Generated by immunoSEQ multiplex PCR, the TCRdb table keeps only in-frame clones and is missing some. The sample includes tens of thousands of clones, around 89% of them seen just once. Sequencing was performed on T cells isolated from PBMCs. The receptors stem from a human donor in good health.

The V and J genes are TRBV7-3 and TRBJ2-1; D is unclear. The CDR3 covers 16 residues. Trimming left V 0 bases short and J 2 bases short, with 11 bases between. Germline V CDR1 and CDR2: SGHTA, FQGTGA. CDR3 amino acids: CASSLTPVSAYNEQFF. The DNA for the CDR3 is TGTGCCAGCAGCTTAACTCCCGTTTCGGCCTACAATGAGCAGTTCTTC.

V usage is TRBV9 and J usage is TRBJ2-3, with 8 bases matching TRBD2. Germline values: CDR1 SGDLS, CDR2 YYNGEE. This CDR3 spans 17 amino acids. Losses at the gene ends were 3 bases for V and 2 bases for J; bases not matched to a gene: 11. Here the CDR3 DNA reads TGTGCCAGCAGCGCCGACGCTACTAGCGGATACACAGATACGCAGTATTTT. It translates to CASSADATSGYTDTQYF. The full variable domain, in which reference TRBV9 and TRBJ2-3 provide the parts outside the CDR3, is DSGVTQTPKHLITATGQRVTLRCSPRSGDLSVYWYQQSLDQGLQFLIQYYNGEERAKGNILERFSAQQFPDLHSELNLSSLELGDSALYFCASSADATSGYTDTQYFGPGTRLTVL.

In DNA, the CDR3 is TGTGCCATCAGCTCAGTGGCCTCTGGAAACACCATATATTTT. This sequence encodes CAISSVASGNTIYF. The rearrangement links TRBV10-3 to TRBJ1-3; D gene uncertain. CDR3 length: 14 residues. The germline CDR1 and CDR2 sequences are ENHRY and SYGVKD. The V and J ends lost 6 bases and 0 bases respectively, with 9 bases between them.

This chain links TRBV7-2 with TRBJ2-2; tentative D call: TRBD2 (6 bases). Deletions cut 2 bases from V and 4 bases from J, with 11 bases between. Germline CDR1 is SGHTA and CDR2 is FQGNSA. The CDR3 consists of 15 residues. CDR3 residues: CASSLYRDSTGELFF. CDR3 in DNA: TGTGCCAGCAGCTTATATCGGGACTCCACCGGGGAGCTGTTTTTT.

J is TRBJ2-7 and V is TRBV9, with D maybe TRBD1 (6 bases). CDR1 and CDR2 from the germline V gene are SGDLS and YYNGEE. The CDR3 is 13 residues long. The V end lost 0 bases, the J end lost 3 bases, and 7 bases lay between the germline ends. CDR3 protein: CASSVAGDYEQYF. CDR3 bases: TGTGCCAGCAGCGTAGCAGGGGACTACGAGCAGTACTTC.

CDR3 region: CASSLWLAGSSYNEQFF. The CDR3 DNA sequence: TGTGCCAGCAGTTTATGGCTAGCGGGATCCTCCTACAATGAGCAGTTCTTC. The rearrangement joins TRBV27 to TRBJ2-1; TRBD2 agrees at 9 bases. Germline-derived CDR1 and CDR2 are MNHEY and SMNVEV (reference sequence). Unmatched junction bases numbered 4, after V lost 1 base and J lost 0 bases. The CDR3 totals 17 residues.

In its sample, this clone was seen once. The gene calls are TRBV7-8 and TRBJ2-5, with D tentatively TRBD1 (6 bases). Germline V CDR1 and CDR2: SGHVS, FQNEAQ. This CDR3 has 14 residues. Trimming stripped 5 bases from V and 3 bases from J, with 13 bases between. The CDR3: CASSVSSGEETQYF. CDR3 sequence (DNA): TGTGCCAGCAGCGTGTCGTCAGGGGAAGAGACCCAGTACTTC. Full variable domain (remainder filled in from reference TRBV7-8 and TRBJ2-5): GAGVSQSPRYKVAKRGQDVALRCDPISGHVSLFWYQQALGQGPEFLTYFQNEAQLDKSGLPSDRFFAERPEGSVSTLKIQRTQQEDSAVYLCASSVSSGEETQYFGPGTRLLVL.

CDR3 bases: TGTGCCAGCAGATTCGGGACTGAAGCTTTCTTT. Residues: CASRFGTEAFF. The chain carries TRBV5-6 and TRBJ1-1, with no clear D. The V end was cut by 5 bases, the J end by 5 bases, with 7 bases between. CDR1 is SGHDT and CDR2 is YYEEEE in the germline V gene. This CDR3 contains 11 residues.

The sample holds a few counts of this clone. The J gene is TRBJ1-2, the V gene TRBV2; no firm D call. Germline V CDR1 and CDR2: SNHLY, FYNNEI. The CDR3 consists of 12 residues. V was cut by 7 bases and J by 6 bases, with 12 bases left in between. CDR3 sequence (DNA): TGTGCCAGCATGAGGGAAGGACATGGCTACACCTTC. This codes for CASMREGHGYTF.

V usage is TRBV5-4 and J usage is TRBJ2-3, with D maybe TRBD2 (7 bases). Germline CDR1 reads SGHNT; CDR2 reads YYREEE (reference sequence). This CDR3 spans 13 amino acids. Trimming removed 5 bases at V and 7 bases at J, with 14 bases between. This chain's CDR3 is CASRLGGGNTQYF. The DNA of the CDR3 is TGTGCCAGCAGGCTTGGGGGGGGCAATACGCAGTATTTT.

The V and J genes are TRBV6-1 and TRBJ2-7; 7 nucleotides line up with TRBD1. V gave up 2 bases and J gave up 2 bases; unmatched junction bases: 0. Germline V gene data show CDR1 as MNHNS and CDR2 as SASEGT. CDR3 length: 13 amino acids. The CDR3 sequence is CASSERGPYEQYF. The CDR3 DNA sequence: TGTGCCAGCAGTGAAAGGGGGCCCTACGAGCAGTACTTC.